Listed below are T cell receptor beta chains from one sample, sequenced in a study of CD8 T cells in ankylosing spondylitis. TCRdb passed the 5' RACE reads through MiXCR, listing each CDR3 protein once. The data show roughly 250,000 distinct CDR3 sequences, roughly a tenth seen once. The material sequenced was blood, either unsorted or a sorted T cell fraction (not recorded which). The receptors derive from a male donor with ankylosing spondylitis or in good health (not recorded which). Each CDR3 is given with its conserved first and last residue. The D gene is left open where the match is weak. Rows may omit the clone size; those that give it use once, few, many or a size class.

j_gene: TRBJ2-2; v_gene: TRBV10-1; len: 12; abundance: few; d_gene: .; CDR3aa: CASSEADRELFF; CDR3nt: TGCGCCAGCAGTGAGGCGGACCGAGAGCTGTTTTTT
j_gene: TRBJ1-2; v_gene: TRBV4-1; len: 15; abundance: few; d_gene: .; CDR3aa: CASSQSGAGRAGYTF; CDR3nt: TGCGCCAGCAGCCAGTCCGGGGCCGGACGTGCTGGCTACACCTTC
j_gene: TRBJ2-1; v_gene: TRBV5-6; len: 16; abundance: many; d_gene: TRBD2; CDR3aa: CASSPDSGTSYNEQFF; CDR3nt: TGTGCCAGCAGCCCGGATAGCGGGACCTCCTACAATGAGCAGTTCTTC
j_gene: TRBJ2-6; v_gene: TRBV6-6; len: 19; abundance: many; d_gene: .; CDR3aa: CASSYSPQRRGSGANVLTF; CDR3nt: TGTGCCAGCAGTTACTCTCCACAGCGTCGAGGATCAGGGGCCAACGTCCTGACTTTC
j_gene: TRBJ2-1; v_gene: TRBV30; len: 12; abundance: .; d_gene: .; CDR3aa: CAWSRDRAPEFF; CDR3nt: TGTGCCTGGAGTCGAGACCGGGCCCCCGAGTTCTTC
j_gene: TRBJ2-7; v_gene: TRBV5-5; len: 14; abundance: many; d_gene: TRBD2; CDR3aa: CASSFGLAGGEQYF; CDR3nt: TGTGCCAGCAGCTTCGGACTAGCGGGAGGCGAGCAGTACTTC
j_gene: TRBJ2-3; v_gene: TRBV10-3; len: 15; abundance: .; d_gene: TRBD2; CDR3aa: CAISSSGGGTDTQYF; CDR3nt: TGTGCCATCAGTTCCAGCGGGGGGGGCACAGATACGCAGTATTTT
j_gene: TRBJ2-2; v_gene: TRBV19; len: 13; abundance: many; d_gene: .; CDR3aa: CASDRANTGELFF; CDR3nt: TGTGCCAGTGATAGGGCGAACACCGGGGAGCTGTTTTTT
j_gene: TRBJ1-2; v_gene: TRBV20-1; len: 12; abundance: many; d_gene: .; CDR3aa: CSATPGKDGYTF; CDR3nt: TGCAGTGCAACCCCGGGGAAGGATGGCTACACCTTC
j_gene: TRBJ1-1; v_gene: TRBV20-1; len: 12; abundance: .; d_gene: .; CDR3aa: CSPTDPSSEAFF; CDR3nt: TGCAGCCCTACCGACCCCTCCTCTGAAGCTTTCTTT
j_gene: TRBJ1-1; v_gene: TRBV29-1; len: 11; abundance: many; d_gene: .; CDR3aa: CSLGRPGEAFF; CDR3nt: TGCAGCCTAGGCCGGCCAGGTGAAGCTTTCTTT
j_gene: TRBJ2-1; v_gene: TRBV6-1; len: 15; abundance: many; d_gene: TRBD2; CDR3aa: CASSEEAGGPNEQFF; CDR3nt: TGTGCCAGCAGTGAAGAAGCGGGGGGGCCCAATGAGCAGTTCTTC
j_gene: TRBJ2-4; v_gene: TRBV7-7; len: 16; abundance: .; d_gene: TRBD2; CDR3aa: CASSPGLAGAAGIQYF; CDR3nt: TGTGCCAGCAGCCCCGGACTAGCGGGAGCTGCAGGCATTCAGTACTTC
j_gene: TRBJ2-3; v_gene: TRBV20-1; len: 17; abundance: many; d_gene: TRBD2; CDR3aa: CSARSMAAGAITDTQYF; CDR3nt: TGCAGTGCTAGAAGTATGGCAGCGGGAGCAATCACAGATACGCAGTATTTT
j_gene: TRBJ2-2; v_gene: TRBV12-3/TRBV12-4; len: 12; abundance: many; d_gene: .; CDR3aa: CASSTQPGELFF; CDR3nt: TGTGCCAGCAGTACACAGCCCGGGGAGCTGTTTTTT
j_gene: TRBJ2-3; v_gene: TRBV20-1; len: 17; abundance: .; d_gene: TRBD1; CDR3aa: CSARAAGTGGASDTQYF; CDR3nt: TGCAGTGCTAGAGCGGCGGGGACAGGGGGCGCCTCAGATACGCAGTATTTT
j_gene: TRBJ2-1; v_gene: TRBV7-9; len: 14; abundance: few; d_gene: .; CDR3aa: CASSPSPGPNEQFF; CDR3nt: TGTGCCAGCAGCCCGTCCCCGGGGCCAAATGAGCAGTTCTTC
j_gene: TRBJ2-1; v_gene: TRBV5-6; len: 15; abundance: .; d_gene: TRBD2; CDR3aa: CASSFAGGYYNEQFF; CDR3nt: TGTGCCAGCAGCTTTGCGGGGGGCTACTACAATGAGCAGTTCTTC
j_gene: TRBJ1-5; v_gene: TRBV30; len: 12; abundance: many; d_gene: .; CDR3aa: CAWSPQNQPQHF; CDR3nt: TGTGCCTGGAGTCCTCAAAATCAGCCCCAGCATTTT
j_gene: TRBJ1-1; v_gene: TRBV20-1; len: 13; abundance: many; d_gene: TRBD1; CDR3aa: CSASQGGRTEAFF; CDR3nt: TGCAGTGCTTCACAGGGGGGAAGGACTGAAGCTTTCTTT
j_gene: TRBJ2-3; v_gene: TRBV5-1; len: 17; abundance: many; d_gene: TRBD2; CDR3aa: CASRSLAGGPGADTQYF; CDR3nt: TGCGCCAGCAGGAGCCTAGCGGGAGGGCCGGGCGCAGATACGCAGTATTTT
j_gene: TRBJ2-7; v_gene: TRBV3-1; len: 16; abundance: many; d_gene: TRBD1; CDR3aa: CASSQRSGTGLNEQYF; CDR3nt: TGTGCCAGCAGCCAGCGATCCGGGACAGGGTTGAACGAGCAGTACTTC
j_gene: TRBJ2-2; v_gene: TRBV2; len: 14; abundance: many; d_gene: .; CDR3aa: CASRVDRFTGELFF; CDR3nt: TGTGCCAGCAGGGTGGACAGATTCACCGGGGAGCTGTTTTTT
j_gene: TRBJ2-7; v_gene: TRBV2; len: 13; abundance: .; d_gene: .; CDR3aa: CASKPGEGYEQYF; CDR3nt: TGTGCCAGCAAACCGGGAGAAGGCTACGAGCAGTACTTC
j_gene: TRBJ1-3; v_gene: TRBV28; len: 15; abundance: many; d_gene: .; CDR3aa: CASSSPGENGNTIYF; CDR3nt: TGTGCCAGCAGTTCGCCAGGGGAGAATGGAAACACCATATATTTT
j_gene: TRBJ2-7; v_gene: TRBV30; len: 13; abundance: few; d_gene: .; CDR3aa: CAWTEGSSYEQYF; CDR3nt: TGTGCCTGGACGGAGGGTTCCTCCTACGAGCAGTACTTC
j_gene: TRBJ2-2; v_gene: TRBV12-3/TRBV12-4; len: 14; abundance: many; d_gene: TRBD1; CDR3aa: CASSSTGDTGELFF; CDR3nt: TGTGCCAGCAGTTCGACAGGGGACACCGGGGAGCTGTTTTTT
j_gene: TRBJ2-7; v_gene: TRBV21-1; len: 15; abundance: many; d_gene: .; CDR3aa: CASSKASQGAHEQYF; CDR3nt: TGTGCCAGCAGCAAAGCAAGTCAGGGCGCGCACGAGCAGTACTTC
j_gene: TRBJ2-3; v_gene: TRBV24-1; len: 14; abundance: many; d_gene: .; CDR3aa: CATSDTRGSDTQYF; CDR3nt: TGTGCCACCAGTGATACCCGTGGGTCCGATACGCAGTATTTT
j_gene: TRBJ2-7; v_gene: TRBV11-2; len: 15; abundance: many; d_gene: .; CDR3aa: CASRQGTDNSYEQYF; CDR3nt: TGTGCCAGCAGACAAGGGACGGATAACTCCTACGAGCAGTACTTC
j_gene: TRBJ1-2; v_gene: TRBV7-8; len: 13; abundance: .; d_gene: .; CDR3aa: CASSLEREGGYTF; CDR3nt: TGTGCCAGCAGCTTAGAAAGGGAGGGTGGCTACACCTTC
j_gene: TRBJ2-5; v_gene: TRBV5-1; len: 15; abundance: .; d_gene: .; CDR3aa: CASSTDGLVQETQYF; CDR3nt: TGCGCCAGCAGCACGGACGGACTCGTACAAGAGACCCAGTACTTC
j_gene: TRBJ1-4; v_gene: TRBV5-1; len: 15; abundance: many; d_gene: TRBD1; CDR3aa: CASSGQAATNEKLFF; CDR3nt: TGCGCCAGCAGCGGACAGGCGGCAACTAATGAAAAACTGTTTTTT
j_gene: TRBJ2-1; v_gene: TRBV12-3/TRBV12-4; len: 14; abundance: many; d_gene: TRBD1; CDR3aa: CASSLGQAANEQFF; CDR3nt: TGTGCCAGCAGCTTGGGACAGGCGGCAAATGAGCAGTTCTTC
j_gene: TRBJ2-7; v_gene: TRBV3-1; len: 16; abundance: .; d_gene: TRBD1; CDR3aa: CASSQRPGTGGNEQYF; CDR3nt: TGTGCCAGCAGCCAACGCCCCGGGACAGGGGGCAACGAGCAGTACTTC
j_gene: TRBJ2-3; v_gene: TRBV10-3; len: 11; abundance: few; d_gene: .; CDR3aa: CAISELDTQYF; CDR3nt: TGTGCCATCAGTGAGTTAGATACGCAGTATTTT
j_gene: TRBJ2-3; v_gene: TRBV10-1; len: 14; abundance: many; d_gene: TRBD2; CDR3aa: CASGIAGGPDTQYF; CDR3nt: TGCGCCAGCGGGATAGCGGGGGGACCAGATACGCAGTATTTT
j_gene: TRBJ1-2; v_gene: TRBV4-1; len: 15; abundance: .; d_gene: .; CDR3aa: CASSQEVRQPYGYTF; CDR3nt: TGCGCCAGCAGCCAAGAGGTACGGCAGCCCTATGGCTACACCTTC
j_gene: TRBJ1-5; v_gene: TRBV20-1; len: 14; abundance: many; d_gene: .; CDR3aa: CSAREPGGNQPQHF; CDR3nt: TGCAGTGCTAGGGAGCCAGGGGGCAATCAGCCCCAGCATTTT
j_gene: TRBJ1-1; v_gene: TRBV29-1; len: 14; abundance: many; d_gene: .; CDR3aa: CSVANSNMNTEAFF; CDR3nt: TGCAGCGTTGCGAATTCTAACATGAACACTGAAGCTTTCTTT
j_gene: TRBJ1-4; v_gene: TRBV4-2; len: 13; abundance: few; d_gene: .; CDR3aa: CASSLGINEKLFF; CDR3nt: TGTGCCAGCAGCCTGGGCATTAATGAAAAACTGTTTTTT
j_gene: TRBJ1-1; v_gene: TRBV20-1; len: 15; abundance: many; d_gene: .; CDR3aa: CSARDLGGSNTEAFF; CDR3nt: TGCAGTGCTAGAGATCTGGGGGGATCAAACACTGAAGCTTTCTTT
j_gene: TRBJ1-2; v_gene: TRBV12-3/TRBV12-4; len: 16; abundance: many; d_gene: .; CDR3aa: CASSLEAQGFPYGYTF; CDR3nt: TGTGCCAGCAGTTTAGAGGCTCAGGGGTTTCCCTATGGCTACACCTTC
j_gene: TRBJ2-7; v_gene: TRBV5-1; len: 14; abundance: many; d_gene: .; CDR3aa: CASSFPGEDYEQYF; CDR3nt: TGCGCCAGCAGCTTCCCAGGGGAGGACTACGAGCAGTACTTC
j_gene: TRBJ1-2; v_gene: TRBV7-9; len: 14; abundance: few; d_gene: .; CDR3aa: CARRRGRANYGYTF; CDR3nt: TGTGCCAGGAGACGAGGACGGGCTAACTATGGCTACACCTTC
j_gene: TRBJ1-3; v_gene: TRBV27; len: 15; abundance: many; d_gene: TRBD1; CDR3aa: CASGPGQGSLNTIYF; CDR3nt: TGTGCCAGCGGACCCGGACAGGGCTCATTAAACACCATATATTTT
j_gene: TRBJ2-3; v_gene: TRBV4-1; len: 20; abundance: many; d_gene: TRBD2; CDR3aa: CASSQEWAPGLAGGADTQYF; CDR3nt: TGCGCCAGCAGCCAAGAATGGGCACCTGGACTAGCGGGAGGAGCAGATACGCAGTATTTT
j_gene: TRBJ2-3; v_gene: TRBV7-7; len: 17; abundance: many; d_gene: TRBD2; CDR3aa: CASSPLAGLAGTDTQYF; CDR3nt: TGTGCCAGCAGCCCTCTAGCGGGTCTTGCAGGCACAGATACGCAGTATTTT
j_gene: TRBJ1-1; v_gene: TRBV29-1; len: 10; abundance: many; d_gene: .; CDR3aa: CSVSTADSFF; CDR3nt: TGCAGCGTATCGACAGCAGACTCTTTCTTT
j_gene: TRBJ2-5; v_gene: TRBV12-5; len: 17; abundance: many; d_gene: .; CDR3aa: CASGLVLGETQQETQYF; CDR3nt: TGTGCTAGTGGTTTGGTACTCGGGGAAACTCAGCAAGAGACCCAGTACTTC
j_gene: TRBJ1-3; v_gene: TRBV21-1; len: 16; abundance: .; d_gene: .; CDR3aa: CASSKARGEERNTIYF; CDR3nt: TGTGCCAGCAGCAAAGCGCGGGGGGAGGAAAGAAACACCATATATTTT
j_gene: TRBJ2-1; v_gene: TRBV9; len: 16; abundance: many; d_gene: .; CDR3aa: CASAFPADSSYNEQFF; CDR3nt: TGTGCCAGCGCTTTCCCGGCGGATAGCTCCTACAATGAGCAGTTCTTC